This record looks at one T cell receptor beta chain sequence and its context. The antigen is not known. The data stem from a study of cytomegalovirus exposure and HLA in healthy donors. CDR1 and CDR2 from the germline V gene are MNHEY and SMNVEV (reference sequence). CDR3 length: 15 amino acids. J was trimmed by 3 bases and V by 6 bases; bases with no gene match: 5. Findings and caveats of the study: The study assumed roughly uniform donor sequencing depth for presence/absence analyses.

Vbeta (60) and Jbeta (13) primers were used in the PCR. Using immunoSEQ multiplex PCR, the repertoire was profiled, and TCRdb retains in-frame clones only, with some absent. The sample lists approximately 140,000 clones; more than 60% were seen once. The material sequenced was PBMCs. The origin of this receptor is a man aged 35-49 years in good health and CMV-seronegative. This chain joins TRBV27 and TRBJ1-5; the match to TRBD1 covers 10 bases. CDR3 in DNA: TGTGCCAGCAGACCGGGACAGGGGTTCAATCAGCCCCAGCATTTT. Protein product: CASRPGQGFNQPQHF.